The 22 T cell receptor beta chains presented below share a single source sample, sequenced in a study of blood T cells in healthy people across ages. The use of a sample-barcoded 5' primer and a J-beta primer mix characterized a second PCR of about 7 to 12 cycles. TCRdb re-analysed the 5' RACE reads in MiXCR, keeping a single row per CDR3 protein. The sample lists about 600,000 distinct CDR3 sequences; under 55% were seen once. Sequenced: blood. Receptors originate from a man aged 80 or over in good health.

The CDR3 sequence is CASSLIKGGLSTDTQYF. CDR3 sequence (DNA): TGTGCCAGCAGTTTGATTAAAGGGGGACTCAGCACAGATACGCAGTATTTT. The chain combines TRBV28 with TRBJ2-3; D may match TRBD1 or TRBD2 (6 bases each). Trimming left V 3 bases short and J 0 bases short, with 16 bases between. CDR1 is MDHEN, CDR2 SYDVKM, per germline. The CDR3 totals 17 residues.

There are many counts of this clonotype. V and J are TRBV6-5 and TRBJ1-2, with D hard to call. Germline CDR1 and CDR2: MNHEY and SVGAGI. The CDR3 is 12 amino acids. With 5 bases removed from V and 7 bases from J, the gap between germline ends came to 11 bases. The CDR3 sequence: CASSPRRGGYTF. DNA for the CDR3: TGTGCCAGCAGTCCTCGACGGGGTGGCTACACCTTC.

CDR3 region: CASSLGGGESSYEQYF. The CDR3 DNA is TGTGCCAGCAGCTTAGGAGGGGGGGAGAGCTCCTACGAGCAGTACTTC. The gene calls are TRBV7-2 and TRBJ2-7, with D tentatively TRBD2 (7 bases). The germline CDR1 and CDR2 sequences are SGHTA and FQGNSA. The ends were cut back, 1 base at V and 0 bases at J, with 13 bases in the middle. The CDR3 length is 16 residues.

V gene TRBV6-5 combines with J gene TRBJ2-6, with a tentative D call TRBD1 (6 bases). Looked up from germline, CDR1 is MNHEY and CDR2 is SVGAGI. V was cut by 2 bases and J by 12 bases, with 29 bases left in between. The CDR3 covers 19 residues. CDR3 region: CASSYGTNFGPSGAGVLTF. In DNA form, the CDR3 reads TGTGCCAGCAGTTACGGGACAAACTTCGGGCCCTCTGGGGCCGGCGTCCTGACTTTC.

This clonotype was seen a few times. This may be a read error: a much more frequent sequence differs by one nucleotide. The CDR3 DNA is TGTGCCAGCAGTTACGCCGGGGCCATGAACACTGAAGCTTTCTTT. As protein: CASSYAGAMNTEAFF. This chain links TRBV6-5 with TRBJ1-1, with a possible D match to TRBD1 (5 bases). V was cut by 2 bases and J by 0 bases, with 10 bases left in between. Looked up from germline, CDR1 is MNHEY and CDR2 is SVGAGI. CDR3 length: 15 amino acids.

The sample holds one count of this clonotype. The chain uses TRBV29-1 and TRBJ2-6, with D perhaps matching TRBD2 (7 bases). V was cut by 5 bases and J by 3 bases, with 8 bases left in between. The CDR3 runs 13 residues. Germline CDR1 is SQVTM and CDR2 is ANQGSEA. The CDR3 spells CSVRGGGANVLTF. Written as DNA, the CDR3 is TGCAGCGTTAGGGGGGGTGGGGCCAACGTCCTGACTTTC.

V is TRBV12-3 or TRBV12-4 and J is TRBJ2-3; D call uncertain. The CDR3 contains 16 residues. Between the trimmed V and J ends, which lost 5 bases and 2 bases, there was a span of 17 bases. The CDR3 loop reads CASSSNSQQNTDTQYF. Here the CDR3 DNA reads TGTGCCAGCAGTAGTAACTCACAACAGAACACAGATACGCAGTATTTT.

This clonotype was seen only a few times. This chain joins TRBV7-2 and TRBJ2-1, with 8 bases aligning to TRBD1. The CDR3 has 15 amino acids. V shed 3 bases and J 4 bases; nucleotides not matched to a gene: 5. CDR1 is SGHTA and CDR2 is FQGNSA in the germline V gene. The CDR3 DNA sequence: TGTGCCAGCAGCTTCGACAGGGGAGAATACAATGAGCAGTTCTTC. Translation: CASSFDRGEYNEQFF.

The table lists this clonotype with a few counts. The chain has TRBV7-9 and TRBJ1-5; no clear D. The CDR3 sequence is 12 residues long. With 1 base removed from V and 5 bases from J, the gap between germline ends came to 3 bases. From germline, CDR1 is SEHNR and CDR2 FQNEAQ (reference sequence). The CDR3 reads CASSLGDQPQHF. The CDR3 DNA is TGTGCCAGCAGCTTAGGAGATCAGCCCCAGCATTTT.

DNA for the CDR3: TGTGCCAGCAGCCGCCGACTAGCGGGAGTAGGTTTGACCTACAATGAGCAGTTCTTC. Translated, it gives CASSRRLAGVGLTYNEQFF. The chain uses TRBV7-9 and TRBJ2-1; TRBD2 matches 12 bases. The CDR3 extends over 19 amino acids. Germline assignment: CDR1 SEHNR and CDR2 FQNEAQ (reference sequence). With 5 bases clipped from V and 2 bases from J, the junction kept 13 bases outside the gene matches.

The CDR3 loop is CSARLDEYTEAFF. Written as DNA, the CDR3 is TGCAGTGCTAGACTAGATGAGTACACTGAAGCTTTCTTT. The rearrangement uses TRBV20-1 and TRBJ1-1; D gene unclear. Per germline, CDR1 DFQATT and CDR2 SNEGSKA (reference sequence). CDR3 length: 13 residues. Deletions cut 2 bases from V and 3 bases from J, with 10 bases between.

This clonotype was seen a handful of times. This chain links TRBV6-1 with TRBJ2-1; 8 nucleotides match TRBD2. CDR3 size: 16 residues. The junction had 12 bases not matched to a gene; V was cut back by 8 bases and J by 3 bases. Germline lookup yields CDR1 MNHNS and CDR2 SASEGT. The CDR3 coding sequence is TGTGCCAGCGTGTGGGGGGCGGGAGGAGACTACAATGAGCAGTTCTTC. This encodes CASVWGAGGDYNEQFF.

The gene calls are TRBV29-1 and TRBJ2-7; D call uncertain. CDR1 and CDR2 from the germline V gene are SQVTM and ANQGSEA. The V gene lost 4 bases and the J gene lost 7 bases, with 20 bases spanning the gap. This CDR3 region has 14 residues. CDR3 DNA: TGCAGCGTTGTGTTTGAAGCTCACGGGTGGGAGCAGTACTTC. It yields the protein CSVVFEAHGWEQYF.

The sample holds a few counts of this clonotype. V gene TRBV7-2 combines with J gene TRBJ2-7, with TRBD1 matching 8 bases. The CDR3 length is 14 residues. Germline lookup yields CDR1 SGHTA and CDR2 FQGNSA. V was pared by 6 bases and J by 4 bases, with 8 bases of the junction left unmatched. The CDR3: CASRSRGLGYEQYF. CDR3 coding DNA: TGTGCCAGCAGGTCCAGGGGGCTAGGTTACGAGCAGTACTTC.

Many counts were recorded for this clonotype. The V call is TRBV6-6, the J call TRBJ2-5; possibly TRBD1 for D (6 bases). Per germline, CDR1 MNHNY and CDR2 SVGAGI (reference sequence). Deletions cut 6 bases from V and 1 base from J, with 21 bases between. CDR3 size: 17 residues. CDR3 DNA sequence: TGTGCCAGCAGCACAGGGTTGGGCATCCCTGTCCAAGAGACCCAGTACTTC. It codes for CASSTGLGIPVQETQYF.

This chain joins TRBV20-1 and TRBJ1-2; no clear D gene. CDR1 and CDR2 (germline): DFQATT, SNEGSKA (reference sequence). The CDR3 runs 14 residues. Trimming removed 6 bases at V and 0 bases at J, with 14 bases between. CDR3 in DNA: TGCAGTGCCTTCCGGGCGGAAGCTAACTATGGCTACACCTTC. This encodes CSAFRAEANYGYTF.

As concerns this clonotype: At one end, the junction sequence differs from germline, possibly due to a read error. This CDR3 is CASRYSGQMNTEAFF. In nucleotides, the CDR3 is TGTGCCAGCAGGTACTCGGGGCAGATGAACACTGAAGCTTTCTTT. This chain links TRBV6-5 with TRBJ1-1, with D tentatively TRBD1 (5 bases). Germline V gives CDR1 MNHEY, CDR2 SVGAGI. This CDR3 contains 15 residues.

This chain joins TRBV5-1 and TRBJ2-7; maybe TRBD1 (6 bases). Germline CDR1 SGHRS, CDR2 YFSETQ. Trimming removed 4 bases at V and 6 bases at J, with 20 bases between. This CDR3 is built from 15 residues. In nucleotides, the CDR3 is TGCGCCAGCAGCGTCACAGGGCTCAGAGGAGGCGAGCAGTACTTC. Amino acid sequence: CASSVTGLRGGEQYF. The full variable domain, its missing parts supplied by reference TRBV5-1 and TRBJ2-7, is KAGVTQTPRYLIKTRGQQVTLSCSPISGHRSVSWYQQTPGQGLQFLFEYFSETQRNKGNFPGRFSGRQFSNSRSEMNVSTLELGDSALYLCASSVTGLRGGEQYFGPGTRLTVT.

This clonotype has more than one count but fewer than ten. A much larger clone differs by one base, so this may be a read error. The chain is built from TRBV3-1 and TRBJ2-7; D is unclear. The CDR3 is made up of 11 amino acids. The germline V gene has CDR1 LGHDT and CDR2 YNNKEL (reference sequence). V was trimmed by 3 bases and J by 2 bases, leaving 2 bases between them. CDR3 in DNA: TGTGCCAGCAGCCATGCCTACGAGCAGTACTTC. It translates to CASSHAYEQYF.

CDR3 nucleotides: TGTGCCAGCAGTTACGCCGACAGGTCGGAGACCCAGTACTTC. It yields the protein CASSYADRSETQYF. This rearrangement joins TRBV6-5 to TRBJ2-5, with D possibly matching TRBD1 (6 bases). This CDR3 is built from 14 residues. CDR1 is MNHEY and CDR2 is SVGAGI in the germline V gene. V shed 2 bases and J shed 5 bases, with 12 bases lying between them.

This clonotype was seen once. An end of the junction differs from the germline gene, which may be a read error. This chain joins TRBV2 and TRBJ2-5; TRBD2 is a possible D gene (5 bases). The CDR3 is 15 residues long. From germline, CDR1 is SNHLY and CDR2 FYNNEI. CDR3 bases: TGTGCCAGCAGTCTACTCGAGGGCAGTCAAGAGACCCAATACTTC. Residues: CASSLLEGSQETQYF.

The chain carries TRBV11-1 and TRBJ2-1; the match to TRBD2 covers 7 bases. The V and J ends lost 3 bases and 6 bases, in that order; junction bases with no gene match: 5. The V gene's germline CDR1 is SGHAT and CDR2 FQDESV (reference sequence). The CDR3 has 14 residues. The CDR3 coding sequence is TGTGCCAGCAGCTTGAGCGGGAACCGCAATGAGCAGTTCTTC. Translating it yields CASSLSGNRNEQFF. Full variable domain (remainder filled in from reference TRBV11-1 and TRBJ2-1): EAEVAQSPRYKITEKSQAVAFWCDPISGHATLYWYRQILGQGPELLVQFQDESVVDDSQLPKDRFSAERLKGVDSTLKIQPAELGDSAMYLCASSLSGNRNEQFFGPGTRLTVL.